The rows below give T cell receptor beta chains drawn from one sample of a study of T cell repertoires in cytomegalovirus infection. TCRdb recomputed calls from the reads with MiXCR, one row per CDR3 protein. The profile covers 200,000 to 300,000 distinct CDR3 sequences, with over 8% appearing a single time and around 16% taken by the ten largest. Sequencing was done on a sample of PBMCs. The receptors here all came from a human donor in good health (CMV status not recorded). Some clones in this sample may be carry-over from other donors' samples. Both conserved end residues are part of each CDR3. A D gene is named only where the DNA matches it firmly. Not every row has a clone size; where given, it reads once, few, many or a size class.

V gene	J gene	D gene	clone size	CDR3 protein	CDR3 DNA
TRBV20-1	TRBJ2-1	-	few	CSAQLPSSYNEQFF	TGCAGTGCCCAACTACCGAGCTCCTACAATGAGCAGTTCTTC
TRBV7-2	TRBJ1-3	-	many	CASSLVGSYSGNTIYF	TGTGCCAGCAGCTTAGTCGGCAGTTACTCTGGAAACACCATATATTTT
TRBV7-2	TRBJ2-5	-	many	CASSSGSGPQYF	TGTGCCAGCAGCTCGGGTAGCGGCCCCCAGTACTTC
TRBV30	TRBJ1-1	-	few	CAWSGGGLNTEAFF	TGTGCCTGGAGTGGGGGCGGATTGAACACTGAAGCTTTCTTT
TRBV14	TRBJ2-7	TRBD1	many	CASSPRDRATYEQYF	TGTGCCAGCAGCCCCCGGGACAGGGCTACCTACGAGCAGTACTTC
TRBV19	TRBJ2-3	TRBD2	few	CASSIGALAAFTDTQYF	TGTGCCAGTAGCATTGGAGCACTAGCGGCCTTCACAGATACGCAGTATTTT
TRBV9	TRBJ1-2	-	many	CASSAYLLSGGDGYTF	TGTGCCAGCAGCGCATACCTGCTTTCCGGAGGAGATGGCTACACCTTC
TRBV10-2	TRBJ2-1	TRBD2	many	CASSVTSGRALEQFF	TGCGCCAGCAGTGTGACCAGCGGGAGGGCCCTTGAGCAGTTCTTC
TRBV18	TRBJ2-7	-	few	CASSARAAGYEQYF	TGTGCCAGCTCAGCCAGGGCAGCCGGCTACGAGCAGTACTTC
TRBV29-1	TRBJ2-5	-	many	CSVDRGNQETQYF	TGCAGCGTTGACCGGGGTAATCAAGAGACCCAGTACTTC
TRBV7-2	TRBJ2-1	TRBD2	many	CASHPGTSGYEQFF	TGTGCTAGCCACCCCGGGACTAGCGGGTATGAGCAGTTCTTC
TRBV12-3/TRBV12-4	TRBJ2-1	TRBD2	-	CASSPVGGYGNEQFF	TGTGCCAGCAGCCCCGTGGGGGGGTATGGCAATGAGCAGTTCTTC
TRBV20-1	TRBJ1-2	-	-	CSAPLGSLGYGYTF	TGCAGTGCCCCCCTGGGGAGCCTAGGCTATGGCTACACCTTC
TRBV11-2	TRBJ1-6	TRBD1	many	CASSRTGIGSPLHF	TGTGCCAGCAGCAGGACAGGGATAGGATCACCCCTCCACTTT
TRBV7-2	TRBJ1-5	-	many	CASSSSRGQPQHF	TGTGCCAGCAGCTCCTCCAGGGGTCAGCCCCAGCATTTT
TRBV28	TRBJ1-3	-	-	CASSTWATGNTIYF	TGTGCCAGCAGTACCTGGGCGACTGGAAACACCATATATTTT
TRBV6-2/TRBV6-3	TRBJ1-1	-	many	CASGQRMNTEAFF	TGTGCCAGCGGGCAAAGGATGAACACTGAAGCTTTCTTT
TRBV19	TRBJ1-1	-	many	CASSNPLTGIGENTEAFF	TGTGCCAGTAGCAATCCCCTGACGGGAATAGGTGAGAACACTGAAGCTTTCTTT
TRBV6-1	TRBJ2-1	TRBD2	few	CASSRSGSSNEQFF	TGTGCCAGCAGTCGTAGCGGGAGTTCAAATGAGCAGTTCTTC
TRBV7-9	TRBJ2-7	-	-	CASSRPHEQYF	TGTGCCAGCAGCCGTCCTCACGAGCAGTACTTC
TRBV12-3/TRBV12-4	TRBJ1-2	-	many	CASSPGRAWDGYTF	TGTGCCAGCAGTCCCGGCAGGGCTTGGGATGGCTACACCTTC
TRBV19	TRBJ1-5	-	many	CASSIEGLSNQPQHF	TGTGCCAGTAGTATTGAAGGGCTAAGCAATCAGCCCCAGCATTTT
TRBV7-2	TRBJ1-3	-	many	CASSLATGRHSGNTIYF	TGTGCCAGCAGCTTAGCAACCGGACGGCACTCTGGAAACACCATATATTTT
TRBV6-1	TRBJ2-5	TRBD2	many	CASSEAPLAGGLGETQYF	TGTGCCAGCAGTGAAGCGCCGCTAGCGGGGGGCCTCGGAGAGACCCAGTACTTC
TRBV7-2	TRBJ1-1	-	-	CASSLVGRGQNTEAFF	TGTGCCAGCAGCTTAGTGGGCAGGGGCCAGAACACTGAAGCTTTCTTT
TRBV5-5	TRBJ1-2	TRBD1	many	CASSLWTGVANYGYTF	TGTGCCAGCAGCCTTTGGACAGGGGTAGCTAACTATGGCTACACCTTC
TRBV7-2	TRBJ1-4	TRBD1	many	CASSLDRVGLNEKLFF	TGTGCCAGCAGCCTGGACAGGGTTGGTTTAAATGAAAAACTGTTTTTT
TRBV7-2	TRBJ2-7	TRBD2	-	CASSSTPVRLAGIYEQYF	TGTGCCAGCAGCTCAACTCCTGTCAGACTAGCGGGGATCTACGAGCAGTACTTC
TRBV6-8	TRBJ1-4	-	-	CASSYSYREDEKLFF	TGTGCCAGCAGTTACTCATACAGGGAGGACGAAAAACTGTTTTTT
TRBV7-2	TRBJ1-4	TRBD1	many	CASSPGQAREKLFF	TGTGCCAGCAGCCCGGGACAGGCGAGGGAAAAACTGTTTTTT
TRBV7-3	TRBJ2-1	TRBD1	many	CASSTQSGTGNNEQFF	TGTGCCAGCAGCACTCAATCCGGGACAGGGAATAATGAGCAGTTCTTC
TRBV7-2	TRBJ1-4	TRBD1	many	CASSLADRGNEKLFF	TGTGCCAGCAGCTTAGCAGACAGGGGTAATGAAAAACTGTTTTTT
TRBV19	TRBJ1-5	TRBD1	-	CASSITAGGRSNQPQHF	TGTGCCAGTAGTATAACGGCAGGGGGCCGTAGCAATCAGCCCCAGCATTTT
TRBV7-2	TRBJ1-1	TRBD1	few	CASSSTGGRNTEAFF	TGTGCCAGCAGCTCGACAGGGGGAAGGAACACTGAAGCTTTCTTT
TRBV19	TRBJ2-1	TRBD2	many	CASSPGLAGPLEQFF	TGTGCCAGTAGCCCGGGACTAGCGGGACCCCTTGAGCAGTTCTTC
TRBV7-8	TRBJ1-1	TRBD1	-	CASSLRQGARGTEAFF	TGTGCCAGCAGCTTAAGACAGGGGGCGCGTGGGACTGAAGCTTTCTTT
TRBV7-2	TRBJ1-3	-	many	CASRAGISGNTIYF	TGTGCCAGCAGGGCAGGGATTTCTGGAAACACCATATATTTT
TRBV7-2	TRBJ2-3	-	many	CASQRWADTQYF	TGTGCCAGCCAACGTTGGGCAGATACGCAGTATTTT
TRBV7-8	TRBJ2-3	TRBD2	many	CASSFNKPGLNSGGPPDTQYF	TGTGCCAGCAGCTTCAACAAACCTGGACTTAATAGCGGGGGGCCTCCGGATACGCAGTATTTT
TRBV25-1	TRBJ1-2	-	-	CASSGGTNANYGYTF	TGTGCCAGCAGTGGGGGGACGAACGCTAACTATGGCTACACCTTC
TRBV28	TRBJ2-1	-	many	CASSLQGLTEQFF	TGTGCCAGCAGTTTACAGGGATTGACCGAGCAGTTCTTC
TRBV7-2	TRBJ1-2	-	many	CASSSGVVYGYTF	TGTGCCAGCAGCTCAGGGGTAGTCTATGGCTACACCTTC
TRBV29-1	TRBJ2-1	-	many	CSVLAPDSANEQFF	TGCAGCGTACTAGCACCGGACAGTGCAAATGAGCAGTTCTTC
TRBV7-2	TRBJ2-7	-	many	CASSSSPVFRRRGKNYEQYF	TGTGCCAGCAGCTCCTCCCCCGTTTTTCGACGCAGGGGAAAAAACTACGAGCAGTACTTC
TRBV12-3/TRBV12-4	TRBJ1-1	TRBD1	many	CASSLAQPTGVTEAFF	TGTGCCAGCAGTTTAGCCCAGCCGACAGGGGTCACTGAAGCTTTCTTT
TRBV19	TRBJ1-1	-	-	CASSIQGVNTEAFF	TGTGCCAGTAGTATCCAGGGAGTGAACACTGAAGCTTTCTTT
TRBV11-3	TRBJ1-5	-	many	CASSVRSKPGYSQPQHF	TGTGCCAGCAGCGTACGCAGCAAACCAGGGTATAGTCAGCCCCAGCATTTT
TRBV7-9	TRBJ1-4	-	many	CASSSAGRGEKLFF	TGTGCCAGCAGCTCGGCAGGGCGGGGTGAAAAACTGTTTTTT
TRBV7-2	TRBJ1-3	-	few	CASSLGDPAQLSGNTIYF	TGTGCCAGCAGCTTAGGAGATCCGGCACAGCTCTCTGGAAACACCATATATTTT
TRBV4-1	TRBJ2-2	-	few	CASSQDMGTGELFF	TGCGCCAGCAGCCAAGATATGGGGACCGGGGAGCTGTTTTTT
TRBV12-3/TRBV12-4	TRBJ1-6	TRBD1	many	CASSSGTAFSSPLHF	TGTGCCAGCAGTTCCGGGACAGCCTTTAGTTCACCCCTCCACTTT
TRBV6-2/TRBV6-3	TRBJ1-2	-	few	CASSSSPGIFYGYTF	-